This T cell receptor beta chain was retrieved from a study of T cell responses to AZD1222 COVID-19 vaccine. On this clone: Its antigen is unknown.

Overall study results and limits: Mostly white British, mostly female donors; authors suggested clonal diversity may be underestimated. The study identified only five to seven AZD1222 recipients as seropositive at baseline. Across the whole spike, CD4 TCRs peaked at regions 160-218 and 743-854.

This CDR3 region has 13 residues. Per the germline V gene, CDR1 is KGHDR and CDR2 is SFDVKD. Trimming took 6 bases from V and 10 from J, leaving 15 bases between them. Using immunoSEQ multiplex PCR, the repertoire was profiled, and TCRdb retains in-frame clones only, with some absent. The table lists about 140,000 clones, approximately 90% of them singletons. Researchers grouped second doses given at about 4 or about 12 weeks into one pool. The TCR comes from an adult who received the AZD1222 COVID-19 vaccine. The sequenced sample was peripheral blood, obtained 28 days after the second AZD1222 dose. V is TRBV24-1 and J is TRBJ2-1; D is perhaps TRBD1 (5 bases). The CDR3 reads CATSIGHPREQFF. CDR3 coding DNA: TGTGCCACCAGTATCGGACATCCTAGGGAGCAGTTCTTC.